A selection of T cell receptor beta chains follows, all from one sample in a study of cytomegalovirus exposure and HLA in healthy donors. TCRdb's copy holds only in-frame clones and misses some; the assay was immunoSEQ multiplex PCR. Here the sample spans some 130,000 clones, around 77% being singletons. The sample taken for sequencing was PBMCs. These TCRs come from a male donor in good health and CMV-seropositive. Both conserved end residues are trimmed from each CDR3.

v_call: TRBV7-5; cdr3_aa: VRRRGDRVTYEQY
v_call: TRBV6-1; cdr3_aa: ADEGLTAWGDEQF
v_call: TRBV2; cdr3_aa: ASTGTIEQF
v_call: TRBV11-2; cdr3_aa: ASSFQRENGEQF
v_call: TRBV5-6; cdr3_aa: ASSSGTRVTGNTIY
v_call: TRBV11-2; cdr3_aa: ASSPTPQAIGYT
v_call: TRBV18; cdr3_aa: ASSPSSALETQY
v_call: TRBV2; cdr3_aa: ASSVPGLAGNYEQY
v_call: TRBV19; cdr3_aa: ASSSREGVEKLF
v_call: TRBV7-8; cdr3_aa: ASSLEWGDEQF
v_call: TRBV5-1; cdr3_aa: ASSSGYLGAGYT
v_call: TRBV5-4; cdr3_aa: ASSLAGVWGYT
v_call: TRBV20-1; cdr3_aa: SAGTNTEAF
v_call: TRBV7-8; cdr3_aa: ASSRGQGLSVETQY
v_call: TRBV5-4; cdr3_aa: ASSLAGTGSNGYT
v_call: TRBV2; cdr3_aa: ASSSDRTEAF
v_call: TRBV14; cdr3_aa: ASSPRDKTVYGYT
v_call: TRBV7-2; cdr3_aa: ASSSLTSGGTQY
v_call: TRBV7-9; cdr3_aa: ASSPGQTSSGDTQY
v_call: TRBV27; cdr3_aa: ASSLSIRYNTDTQY
v_call: TRBV2; cdr3_aa: ASSELMAGGHGNEQF
v_call: TRBV5-1; cdr3_aa: ASSPDRWDEKLF
v_call: TRBV6-6; cdr3_aa: ASSSTRVRTGELF
v_call: TRBV4-1; cdr3_aa: ASSQEEGLDGYT
v_call: TRBV7-2; cdr3_aa: ASSLEGATDTQY
v_call: TRBV27; cdr3_aa: ASSETDENTEAF
v_call: TRBV7-2; cdr3_aa: ASSFTSGGSAYEQY
v_call: TRBV5-8; cdr3_aa: ASSLIGGASYEQY
v_call: TRBV11-3; cdr3_aa: ASSLGFSDTEAF
v_call: TRBV5-8; cdr3_aa: ASSSNRGRVDGYT
v_call: TRBV5-8; cdr3_aa: ASRGGDPRGDTQY
v_call: TRBV18; cdr3_aa: ASSPDRVSGKLF
v_call: TRBV11-3; cdr3_aa: ASSGGGGANVLT
v_call: TRBV2; cdr3_aa: ASSDRVSGANVLT
v_call: TRBV6-1; cdr3_aa: ASTTDGTLNEQF
v_call: TRBV6-4; cdr3_aa: ASSDSIRTSGGRGTDTQY
v_call: TRBV6-6; cdr3_aa: ASSWSFGKEEAF
v_call: TRBV29-1; cdr3_aa: SVAAELGNEQF
v_call: TRBV7-6; cdr3_aa: ASSSLPGGTQY
v_call: TRBV10-2; cdr3_aa: ASRLGAEGSGYT
v_call: TRBV11-2; cdr3_aa: ASSLAWGESPLH
v_call: TRBV30; cdr3_aa: AWNMGEISGTGELF
v_call: TRBV28; cdr3_aa: ASWQITGELF
v_call: TRBV2; cdr3_aa: ASSRTSGGPLGETQY
v_call: TRBV28; cdr3_aa: ANSGRERAGELF
v_call: TRBV27; cdr3_aa: ASSFLSSTDTQY
v_call: TRBV5-4; cdr3_aa: ASSPGQRNTEAF
v_call: TRBV5-4; cdr3_aa: ASSLSGGAPDTQY
v_call: TRBV7-9; cdr3_aa: ASSGGTGVEKLF
v_call: TRBV19; cdr3_aa: ASTPQGFSNQPQH
v_call: TRBV9; cdr3_aa: ASSVGTSGRAGELF